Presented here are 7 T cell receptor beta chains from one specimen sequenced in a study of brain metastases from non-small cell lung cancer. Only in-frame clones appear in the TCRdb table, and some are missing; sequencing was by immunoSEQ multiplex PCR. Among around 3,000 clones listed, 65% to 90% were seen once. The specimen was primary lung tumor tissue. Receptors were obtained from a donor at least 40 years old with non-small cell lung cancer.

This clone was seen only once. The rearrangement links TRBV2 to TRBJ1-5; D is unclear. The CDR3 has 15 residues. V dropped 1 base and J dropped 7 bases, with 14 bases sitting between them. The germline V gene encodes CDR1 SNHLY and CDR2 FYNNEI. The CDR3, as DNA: TGTGCCAGCAGTGAAGATTCCCCGGAGAAGCAGCCCCAGCATTTT. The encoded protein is CASSEDSPEKQPQHF.

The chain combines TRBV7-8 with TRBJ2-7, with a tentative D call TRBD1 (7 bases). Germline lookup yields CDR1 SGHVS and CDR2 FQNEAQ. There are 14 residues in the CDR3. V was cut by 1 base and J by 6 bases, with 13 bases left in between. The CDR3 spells CASSLGQGGFEQYF. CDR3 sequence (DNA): TGTGCCAGCAGCTTAGGGCAGGGGGGATTCGAGCAGTACTTC.

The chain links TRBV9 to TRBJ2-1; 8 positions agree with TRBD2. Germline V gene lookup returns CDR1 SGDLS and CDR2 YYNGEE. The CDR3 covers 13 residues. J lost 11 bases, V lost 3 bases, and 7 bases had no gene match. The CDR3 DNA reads TGTGCCAGCAGCGGAGAGAGCGGGAGCAAGCAGTTCTTC. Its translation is CASSGESGSKQFF. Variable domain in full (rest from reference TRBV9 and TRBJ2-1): DSGVTQTPKHLITATGQRVTLRCSPRSGDLSVYWYQQSLDQGLQFLIQYYNGEERAKGNILERFSAQQFPDLHSELNLSSLELGDSALYFCASSGESGSKQFFGPGTRLTVL.

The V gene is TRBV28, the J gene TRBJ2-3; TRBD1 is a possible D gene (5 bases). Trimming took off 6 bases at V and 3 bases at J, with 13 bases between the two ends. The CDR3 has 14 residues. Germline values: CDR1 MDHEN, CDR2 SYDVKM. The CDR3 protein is CASSFLSGTDTQYF. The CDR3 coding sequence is TGTGCCAGCAGCTTCCTATCAGGGACAGATACGCAGTATTTT.

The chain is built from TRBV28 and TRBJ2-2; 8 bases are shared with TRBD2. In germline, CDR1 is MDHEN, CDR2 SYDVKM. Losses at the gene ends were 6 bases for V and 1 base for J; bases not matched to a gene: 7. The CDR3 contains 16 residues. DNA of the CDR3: TGTGCCAGCAGCTGGCGGAGCGGGAGGAACACCGGGGAGCTGTTTTTT. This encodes CASSWRSGRNTGELFF.

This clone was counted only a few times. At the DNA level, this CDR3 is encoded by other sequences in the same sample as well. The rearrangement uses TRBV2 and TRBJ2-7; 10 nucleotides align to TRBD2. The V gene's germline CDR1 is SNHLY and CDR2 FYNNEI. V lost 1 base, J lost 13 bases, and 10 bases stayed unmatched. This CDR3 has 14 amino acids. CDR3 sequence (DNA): TGTGCCAGCAGTGAAGATGGAGCTAGCGGGAGTATTTACTTC. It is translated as CASSEDGASGSIYF.

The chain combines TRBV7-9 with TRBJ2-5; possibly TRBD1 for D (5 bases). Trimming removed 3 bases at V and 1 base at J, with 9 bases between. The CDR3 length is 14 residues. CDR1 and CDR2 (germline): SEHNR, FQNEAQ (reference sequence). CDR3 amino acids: CASSFDSFQETQYF. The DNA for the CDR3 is TGTGCCAGCAGCTTTGACAGCTTCCAAGAGACCCAGTACTTC.